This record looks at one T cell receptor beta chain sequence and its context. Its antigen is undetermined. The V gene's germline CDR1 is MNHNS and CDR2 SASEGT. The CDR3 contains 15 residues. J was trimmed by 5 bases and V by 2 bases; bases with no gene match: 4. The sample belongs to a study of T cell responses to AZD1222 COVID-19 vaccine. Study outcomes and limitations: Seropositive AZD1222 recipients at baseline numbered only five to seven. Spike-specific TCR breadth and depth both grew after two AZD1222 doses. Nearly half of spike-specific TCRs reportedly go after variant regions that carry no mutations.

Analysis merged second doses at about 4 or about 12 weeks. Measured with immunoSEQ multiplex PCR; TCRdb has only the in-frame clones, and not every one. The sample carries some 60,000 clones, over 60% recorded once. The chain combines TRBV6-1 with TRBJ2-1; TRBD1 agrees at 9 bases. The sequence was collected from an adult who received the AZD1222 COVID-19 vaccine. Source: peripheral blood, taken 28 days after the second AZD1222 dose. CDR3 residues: CASSERDRAHNEQFF. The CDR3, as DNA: TGTGCCAGCAGTGAACGGGACAGGGCCCACAATGAGCAGTTCTTC.